This TCR beta chain was identified in a study of T cells in Graves' hyperthyroidism and ophthalmopathy. Study information: Sampling of peripheral blood happened at initial diagnosis, prior to any treatment. Study conclusions and caveats: Stable hyperthyroidism and ophthalmopathy were separated using 13 V-J signatures. Progression to ophthalmopathy was predicted a median of 6.5 months early.

Diagnoses rested on clinical symptoms, serum thyroxine and TRAb, thyroid ultrasound and orbital computed tomography. Concerning this clonotype: Its antigen is currently unknown. Mismatch with germline at one junction end may stem from a read error.

Regions amplified from RNA transcripts were the TCR beta CDR3 regions. A set of HTBI primers served as the primers for a first-round RT-PCR of the TCR CDR3. TCRdb called the multiplex PCR reads again in MiXCR, with one record for every CDR3 protein. The table shows roughly 250,000 distinct CDR3 sequences, with more than 14% occurring only once. The CDR3 is 13 residues long. Germline CDR1 and CDR2: SGHAT and FQNNGV. This receptor was obtained from a woman aged 40 to 50 with Graves' hyperthyroidism that later progressed to Graves' ophthalmopathy. Material for sequencing was blood. The rearrangement links TRBV11-2 to TRBJ1-2; D might be TRBD1 (5 bases). The CDR3 DNA sequence: TGTGCCAGCAGCTTAGGGCAGGGCTATGGCTACAACTTC. Protein product: CASSLGQGYGYNF.